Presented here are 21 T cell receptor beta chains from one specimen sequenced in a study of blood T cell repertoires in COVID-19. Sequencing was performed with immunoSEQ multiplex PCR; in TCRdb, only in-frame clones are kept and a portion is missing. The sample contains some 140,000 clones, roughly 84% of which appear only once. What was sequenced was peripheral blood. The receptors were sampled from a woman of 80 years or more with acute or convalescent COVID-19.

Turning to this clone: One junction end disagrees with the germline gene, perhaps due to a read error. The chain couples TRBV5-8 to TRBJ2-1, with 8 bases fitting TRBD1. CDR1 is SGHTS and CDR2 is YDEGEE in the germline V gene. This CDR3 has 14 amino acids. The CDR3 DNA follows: TGTGCCAGCAGATTGGGACAGGTTCGGGGTGAGCAGTTCTTC. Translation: CASRLGQVRGEQFF.

The CDR3 here is CASSPLQGAGELFF. The CDR3 nucleotides are TGTGCCAGTAGTCCGCTACAGGGGGCCGGGGAGCTGTTTTTT. The rearrangement links TRBV19 to TRBJ2-2; 8 bases are shared with TRBD1. The germline V gene encodes CDR1 LNHDA and CDR2 SQIVND (reference sequence). The CDR3 contains 14 residues. Trimming cost V 5 bases and J 6 bases; bases outside gene matches: 5.

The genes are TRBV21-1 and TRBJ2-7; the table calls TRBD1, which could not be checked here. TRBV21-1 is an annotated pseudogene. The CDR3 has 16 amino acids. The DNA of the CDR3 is TGTGCCAGCGAATTCGGGATAGACAGGCTCGGCTACGAGCAGTACTTC. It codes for CASEFGIDRLGYEQYF.

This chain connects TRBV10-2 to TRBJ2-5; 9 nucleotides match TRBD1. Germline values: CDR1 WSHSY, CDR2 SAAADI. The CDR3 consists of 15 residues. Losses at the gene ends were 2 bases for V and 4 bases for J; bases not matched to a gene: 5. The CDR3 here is CASSEPDRGGETQYF. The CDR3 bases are TGCGCCAGCAGTGAGCCCGACAGGGGGGGAGAGACCCAGTACTTC.

In DNA, the CDR3 is TGTGCCAGCAGCTTGGAACAGGTTTTTTGGGCTAATGAAAAACTGTTTTTT. Protein: CASSLEQVFWANEKLFF. The chain couples TRBV5-8 to TRBJ1-4, with D possibly TRBD1 on 5 matching bases. The V end was cut by 0 bases, the J end by 3 bases, with 15 bases between. The CDR3 spans 17 residues. From germline, CDR1 is SGHTS and CDR2 YDEGEE.

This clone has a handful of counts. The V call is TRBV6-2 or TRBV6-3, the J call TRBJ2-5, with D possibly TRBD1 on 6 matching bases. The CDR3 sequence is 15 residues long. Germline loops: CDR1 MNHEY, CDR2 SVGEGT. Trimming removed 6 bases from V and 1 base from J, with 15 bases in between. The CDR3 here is CASSSGQNLQETQYF. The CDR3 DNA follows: TGTGCCAGCAGCTCCGGACAGAACCTCCAAGAGACCCAGTACTTC.

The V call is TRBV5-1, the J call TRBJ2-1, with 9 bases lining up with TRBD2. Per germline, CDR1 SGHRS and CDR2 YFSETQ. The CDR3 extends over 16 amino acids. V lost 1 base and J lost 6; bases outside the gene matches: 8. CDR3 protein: CASSLLAGGPSNEQFF. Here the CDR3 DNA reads TGCGCCAGCAGCTTGCTCGCGGGAGGGCCTAGCAATGAGCAGTTCTTC.

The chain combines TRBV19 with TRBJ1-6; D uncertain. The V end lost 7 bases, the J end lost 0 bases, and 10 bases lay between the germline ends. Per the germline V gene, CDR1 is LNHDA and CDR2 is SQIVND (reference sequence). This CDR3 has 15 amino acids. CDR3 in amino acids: CASKRTYSYNSPLHF. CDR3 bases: TGTGCCAGTAAAAGAACTTACTCCTATAATTCACCCCTCCACTTT.

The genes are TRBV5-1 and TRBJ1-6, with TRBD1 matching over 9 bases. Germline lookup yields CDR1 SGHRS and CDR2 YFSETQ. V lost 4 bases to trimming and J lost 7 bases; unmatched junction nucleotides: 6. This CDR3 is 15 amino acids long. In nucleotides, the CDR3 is TGCGCCAGCAGCCCAGGGACAGGGAGGAATTCACCCCTCCACTTT. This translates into CASSPGTGRNSPLHF.

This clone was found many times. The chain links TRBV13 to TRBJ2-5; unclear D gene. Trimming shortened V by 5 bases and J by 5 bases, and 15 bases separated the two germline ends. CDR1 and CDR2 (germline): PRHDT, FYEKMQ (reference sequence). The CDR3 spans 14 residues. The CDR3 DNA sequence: TGTGCCAGCAGCCGTGGTTTAGCAAGCGAGACCCAGTACTTC. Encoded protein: CASSRGLASETQYF. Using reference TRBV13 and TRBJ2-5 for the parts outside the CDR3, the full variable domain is AAGVIQSPRHLIKEKRETATLKCYPIPRHDTVYWYQQGPGQDPQFLISFYEKMQSDKGSIPDRFSAQQFSDYHSELNMSSLELGDSALYFCASSRGLASETQYFGPGTRLLVL.

The CDR3 region has the DNA TGTGCCAGCAGCTTAGAGTCTCGGACTCCCTCTGGAAACACCATATATTTT. It is translated as CASSLESRTPSGNTIYF. The chain couples TRBV11-2 to TRBJ1-3, with D uncertain. Germline V gene lookup returns CDR1 SGHAT and CDR2 FQNNGV. Trimming removed 0 bases at V and 0 bases at J, with 12 bases between. This CDR3 comprises 17 residues.

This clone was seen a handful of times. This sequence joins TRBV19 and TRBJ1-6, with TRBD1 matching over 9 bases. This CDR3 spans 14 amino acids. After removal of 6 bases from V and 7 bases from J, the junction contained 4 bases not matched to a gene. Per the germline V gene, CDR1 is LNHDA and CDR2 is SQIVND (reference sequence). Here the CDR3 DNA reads TGTGCCAGTAGCCGGGACAGGGAGAATTCACCCCTCCACTTT. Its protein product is CASSRDRENSPLHF.

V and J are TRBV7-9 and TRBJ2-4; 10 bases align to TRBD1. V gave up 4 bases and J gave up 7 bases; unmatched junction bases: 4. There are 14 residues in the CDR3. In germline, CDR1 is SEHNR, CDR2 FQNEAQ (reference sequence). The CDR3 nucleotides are TGTGCCAGCAGCTCTCCGGGACAGGGGAACATTCAGTACTTC. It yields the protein CASSSPGQGNIQYF. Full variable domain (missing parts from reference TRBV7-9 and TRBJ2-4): DTGVSQNPRHKITKRGQNVTFRCDPISEHNRLYWYRQTLGQGPEFLTYFQNEAQLEKSRLLSDRFSAERPKGSFSTLEIQRTEQGDSAMYLCASSSPGQGNIQYFGAGTRLSVL.

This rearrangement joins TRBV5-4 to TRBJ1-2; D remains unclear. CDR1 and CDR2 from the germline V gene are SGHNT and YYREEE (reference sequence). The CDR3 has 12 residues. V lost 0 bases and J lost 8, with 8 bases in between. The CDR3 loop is CASSLGGGGYTF. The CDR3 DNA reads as TGTGCCAGCAGCTTGGGAGGAGGAGGCTACACCTTC.

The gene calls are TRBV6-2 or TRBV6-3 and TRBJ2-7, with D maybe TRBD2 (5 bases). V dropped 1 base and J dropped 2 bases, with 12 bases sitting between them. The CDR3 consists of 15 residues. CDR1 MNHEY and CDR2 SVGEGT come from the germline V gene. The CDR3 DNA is TGTGCCAGCAGTTACTTTGCGGGCACTACCTACGAGCAGTACTTC. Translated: CASSYFAGTTYEQYF.

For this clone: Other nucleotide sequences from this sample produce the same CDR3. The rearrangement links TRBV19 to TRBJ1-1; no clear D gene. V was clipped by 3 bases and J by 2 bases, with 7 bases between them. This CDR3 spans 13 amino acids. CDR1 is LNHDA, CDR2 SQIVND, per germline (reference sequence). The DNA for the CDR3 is TGTGCCAGTAGTATCACAGCCAACACTGAAGCTTTCTTT. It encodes CASSITANTEAFF.

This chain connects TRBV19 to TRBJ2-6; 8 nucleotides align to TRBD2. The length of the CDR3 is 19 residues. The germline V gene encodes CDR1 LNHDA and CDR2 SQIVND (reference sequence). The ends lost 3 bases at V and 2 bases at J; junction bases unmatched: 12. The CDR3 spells CASSIFVAGPPTGANVLTF. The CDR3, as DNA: TGTGCCAGTAGTATTTTCGTAGCGGGACCTCCAACTGGGGCCAACGTCCTGACTTTC.

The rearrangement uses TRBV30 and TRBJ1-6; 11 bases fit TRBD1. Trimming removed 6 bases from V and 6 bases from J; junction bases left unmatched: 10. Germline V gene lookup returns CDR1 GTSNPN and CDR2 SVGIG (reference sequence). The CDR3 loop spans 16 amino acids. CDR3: CACAVGDRGFNSPLHF. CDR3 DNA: TGTGCCTGCGCCGTGGGGGACAGGGGGTTTAATTCACCCCTCCACTTT.

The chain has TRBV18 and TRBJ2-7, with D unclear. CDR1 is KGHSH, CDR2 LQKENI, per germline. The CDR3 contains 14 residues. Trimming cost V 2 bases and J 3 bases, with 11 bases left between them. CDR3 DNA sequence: TGTGCCAGCTCACCATTTGGCGGAGACTACGAGCAGTACTTC. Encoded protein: CASSPFGGDYEQYF.

The CDR3 region has the DNA TGTGCCAGCAGCCAAGAAGGCTTGGGGCGGGAGACCTTAGAGACCCAGTACTTC. As protein: CASSQEGLGRETLETQYF. The genes are TRBV3-1 (or the pseudogene TRBV3-2) and TRBJ2-5; 7 nucleotides agree with TRBD2. With 0 bases clipped from V and 4 bases from J, the junction kept 14 bases outside the gene matches. Germline CDR1 is LGHDT and CDR2 is YNNKEL (reference sequence). The CDR3 is 18 residues long.

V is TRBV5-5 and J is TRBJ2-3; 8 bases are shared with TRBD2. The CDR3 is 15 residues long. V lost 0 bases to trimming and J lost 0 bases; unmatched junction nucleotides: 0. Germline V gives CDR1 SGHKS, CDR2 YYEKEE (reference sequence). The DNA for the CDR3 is TGTGCCAGCAGCTTGGGACTAGCGAGCACAGATACGCAGTATTTT. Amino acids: CASSLGLASTDTQYF.